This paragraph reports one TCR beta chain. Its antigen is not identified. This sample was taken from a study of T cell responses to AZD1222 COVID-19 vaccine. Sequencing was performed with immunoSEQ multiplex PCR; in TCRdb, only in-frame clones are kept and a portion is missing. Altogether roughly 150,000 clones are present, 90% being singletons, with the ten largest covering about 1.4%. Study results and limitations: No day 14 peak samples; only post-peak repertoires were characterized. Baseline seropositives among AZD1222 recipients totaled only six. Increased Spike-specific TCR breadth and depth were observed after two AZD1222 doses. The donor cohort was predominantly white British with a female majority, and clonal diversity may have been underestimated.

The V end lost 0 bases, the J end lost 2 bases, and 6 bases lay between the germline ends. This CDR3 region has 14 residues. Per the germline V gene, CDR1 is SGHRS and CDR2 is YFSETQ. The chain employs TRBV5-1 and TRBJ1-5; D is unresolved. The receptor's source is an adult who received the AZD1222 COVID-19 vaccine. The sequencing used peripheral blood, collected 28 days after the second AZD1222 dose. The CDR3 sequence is CASSLDSRNQPQHF. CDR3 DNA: TGCGCCAGCAGCTTGGACAGCCGCAATCAGCCCCAGCATTTT.